There are many counts of the clone carrying this T cell receptor beta chain. TCRdb processed the 5' RACE reads anew with MiXCR; each CDR3 protein has one entry. Among tens of thousands of distinct CDR3 sequences, roughly 10% were seen once, and the ten largest hold roughly 1.9%. This sample is part of a study of neurological immune-mediated disorders. The CDR3 is 11 residues long. The germline gives CDR1 SGHRS, CDR2 YFSETQ. Between the trimmed V and J ends, which lost 4 bases and 4 bases, there was a span of 5 bases. What was sequenced was PBMCs. The receptor was isolated from a man in his fifties or sixties in good health. The chain carries TRBV5-1 and TRBJ2-5; D call uncertain. Here the CDR3 DNA reads TGCGCCAGCAGCCCAGGAGAGACCCAGTACTTC. Its protein product is CASSPGETQYF.